This T cell receptor (beta chain) was sequenced for a study of cytomegalovirus exposure and HLA in healthy donors. Primers for the PCR totalled 60 Vbeta and 13 Jbeta. In the authors' methods: As a later analysis found, there were 78 million or so unique TCR beta chains, of which approximately 10 million were shared. The assay was immunoSEQ multiplex PCR, and TCRdb's table has in-frame clones only and misses some. V and J calls and clone size follow that table, whereas D and trimming were derived from the DNA. The sample shows 150,000 to 200,000 clones, roughly two thirds of them seen only once. General study points: Most TCR sequences were rare, but some public TCRs occurred in many donors. Reported findings show TCR beta sequences accurately forecast HLA-A and HLA-B alleles in most subjects. Being productive about 90% or about 30% of the time was typical of most TCR beta V segments in an earlier analysis.

The ends were cut back, 4 bases at V and 7 bases at J, with 14 bases in the middle. Germline values: CDR1 LNHDA, CDR2 SQIVND (reference sequence). This CDR3 has 13 amino acids. Turning to this clone: What it recognizes is unknown.

Material for sequencing was PBMCs. The clonotype was recovered from a young woman in good health and CMV-seropositive. The chain uses TRBV19 and TRBJ2-7; tentatively, D is TRBD1 (6 bases). CDR3 coding DNA: TGTGCCAGTAGTAATCGGACAGATGGGGAGCAGTACTTC. Amino acids: CASSNRTDGEQYF.